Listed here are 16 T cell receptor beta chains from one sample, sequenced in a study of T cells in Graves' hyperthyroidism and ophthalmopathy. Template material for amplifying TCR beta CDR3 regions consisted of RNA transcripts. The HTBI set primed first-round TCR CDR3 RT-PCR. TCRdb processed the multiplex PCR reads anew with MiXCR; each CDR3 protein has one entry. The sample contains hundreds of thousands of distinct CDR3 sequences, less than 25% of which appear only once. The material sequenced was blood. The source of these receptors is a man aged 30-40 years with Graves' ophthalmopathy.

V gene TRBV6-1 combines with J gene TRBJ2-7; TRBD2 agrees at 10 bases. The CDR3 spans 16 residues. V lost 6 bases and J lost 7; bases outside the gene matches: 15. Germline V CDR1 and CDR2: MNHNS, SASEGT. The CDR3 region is CASRNPGLAASGEQYF. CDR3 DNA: TGTGCCAGCAGGAACCCCGGACTAGCGGCAAGCGGAGAGCAGTACTTC.

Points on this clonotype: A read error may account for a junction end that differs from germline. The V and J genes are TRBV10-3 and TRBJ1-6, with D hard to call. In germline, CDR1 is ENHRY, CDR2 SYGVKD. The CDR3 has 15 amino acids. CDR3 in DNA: TGTGTCATCAGTGAAAGGGCCCGGGAGCGGGCACCCCTCCACTTT. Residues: CVISERARERAPLHF.

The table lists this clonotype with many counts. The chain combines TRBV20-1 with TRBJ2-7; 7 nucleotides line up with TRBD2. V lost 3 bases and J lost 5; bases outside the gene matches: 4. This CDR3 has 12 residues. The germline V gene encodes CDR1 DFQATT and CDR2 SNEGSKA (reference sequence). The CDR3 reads CSASGRLHEQYF. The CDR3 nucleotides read TGCAGTGCTAGCGGGAGGCTCCACGAGCAGTACTTC.

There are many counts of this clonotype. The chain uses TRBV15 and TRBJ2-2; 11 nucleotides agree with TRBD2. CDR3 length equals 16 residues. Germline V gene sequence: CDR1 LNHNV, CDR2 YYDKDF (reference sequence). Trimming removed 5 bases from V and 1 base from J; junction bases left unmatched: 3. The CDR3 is CATSATSGRNTGELFF. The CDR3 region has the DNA TGTGCCACCAGCGCAACTAGCGGGAGGAACACCGGGGAGCTGTTTTTT. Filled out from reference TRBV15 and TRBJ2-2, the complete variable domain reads DAMVIQNPRYQVTQFGKPVTLSCSQTLNHNVMYWYQQKSSQAPKLLFHYYDKDFNNEADTPDNFQSRRPNTSFCFLDIRSPGLGDTAMYLCATSATSGRNTGELFFGEGSRLTVL.

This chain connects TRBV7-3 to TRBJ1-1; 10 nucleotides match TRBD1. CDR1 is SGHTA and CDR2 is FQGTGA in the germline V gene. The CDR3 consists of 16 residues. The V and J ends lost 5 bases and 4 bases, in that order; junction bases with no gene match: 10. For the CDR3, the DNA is TGTGCCAGCAGCCTAGGACAGGGGGTAGGAGTCACTGAAGCTTTCTTT. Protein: CASSLGQGVGVTEAFF.

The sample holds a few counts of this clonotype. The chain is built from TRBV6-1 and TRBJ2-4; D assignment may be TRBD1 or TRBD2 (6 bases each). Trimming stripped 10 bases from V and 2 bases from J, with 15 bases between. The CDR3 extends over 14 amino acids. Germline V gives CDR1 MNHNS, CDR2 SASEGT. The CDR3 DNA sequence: TGTGCCATCGATGAGGGGGGATCCAAAAACATTCAGTACTTC. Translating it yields CAIDEGGSKNIQYF.

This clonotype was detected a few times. The CDR3: CASSSLPGTRFYNEQFF. The DNA of the CDR3 is TGTGCCAGCAGCTCATTACCCGGGACTAGATTTTACAATGAGCAGTTCTTC. The chain employs TRBV7-8 and TRBJ2-1; 8 nucleotides line up with TRBD2. Germline loops: CDR1 SGHVS, CDR2 FQNEAQ. The junction had 12 bases not matched to a gene; V was cut back by 4 bases and J by 4 bases. The CDR3 contains 17 residues.

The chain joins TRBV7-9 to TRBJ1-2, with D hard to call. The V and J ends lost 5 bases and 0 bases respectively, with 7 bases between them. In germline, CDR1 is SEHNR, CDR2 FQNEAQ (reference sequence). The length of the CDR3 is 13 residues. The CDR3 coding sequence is TGTGCCAGCAGCACCGGAGCTAACTATGGCTACACCTTC. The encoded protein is CASSTGANYGYTF.

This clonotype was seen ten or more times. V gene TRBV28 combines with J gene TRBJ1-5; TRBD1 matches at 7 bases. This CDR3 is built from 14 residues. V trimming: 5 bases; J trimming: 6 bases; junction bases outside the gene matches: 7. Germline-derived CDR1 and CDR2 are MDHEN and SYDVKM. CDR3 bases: TGTGCCAGCAGTCTAACAGGGGCCAGTCAGCCCCAGCATTTT. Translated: CASSLTGASQPQHF.

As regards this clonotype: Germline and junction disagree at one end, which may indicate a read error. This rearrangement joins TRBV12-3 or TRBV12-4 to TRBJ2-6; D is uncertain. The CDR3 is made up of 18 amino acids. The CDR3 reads CASSLQVGYLTGTNVLTF. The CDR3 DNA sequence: TGTGCCAGCAGTCTTCAGGTGGGCTACCTAACTGGGACCAACGTCCTGACTTTC.

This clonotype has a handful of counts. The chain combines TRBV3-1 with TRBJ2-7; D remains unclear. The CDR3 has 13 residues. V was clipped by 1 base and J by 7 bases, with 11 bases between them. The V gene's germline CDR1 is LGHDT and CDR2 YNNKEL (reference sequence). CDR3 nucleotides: TGTGCCAGCAGCCAAGGACCCCCTGAAGAGCAGTACTTC. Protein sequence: CASSQGPPEEQYF.

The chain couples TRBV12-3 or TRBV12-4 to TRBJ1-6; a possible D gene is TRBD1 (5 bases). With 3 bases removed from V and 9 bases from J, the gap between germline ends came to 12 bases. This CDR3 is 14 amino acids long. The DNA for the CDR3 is TGTGCCAGCAGTTTCGGGTCCAGGGCTTCACCCCTCCACTTT. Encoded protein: CASSFGSRASPLHF.

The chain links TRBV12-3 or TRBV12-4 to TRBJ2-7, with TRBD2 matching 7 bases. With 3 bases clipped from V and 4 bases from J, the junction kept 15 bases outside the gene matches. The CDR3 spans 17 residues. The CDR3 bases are TGTGCCAGCAGTTTTGCGTCCGGTGGCGGGAGTCCATACGAGCAGTACTTC. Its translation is CASSFASGGGSPYEQYF.

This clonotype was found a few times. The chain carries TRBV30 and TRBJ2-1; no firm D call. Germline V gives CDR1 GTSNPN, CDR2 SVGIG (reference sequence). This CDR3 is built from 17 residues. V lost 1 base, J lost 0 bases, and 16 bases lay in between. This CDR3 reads CAWSEYPSESSYNEQFF. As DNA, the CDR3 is TGTGCCTGGAGTGAGTACCCATCAGAGAGCTCCTACAATGAGCAGTTCTTC.

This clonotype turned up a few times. The CDR3 reads CASWVRAAYTEAFF. As DNA, the CDR3 is TGTGCCAGCTGGGTCAGGGCTGCCTACACTGAAGCTTTCTTT. The J gene is TRBJ1-1, the V gene TRBV27; maybe TRBD1 (5 bases). This CDR3 region has 14 residues. Deletions cut 8 bases from V and 3 bases from J, with 16 bases between. CDR1 is MNHEY, CDR2 SMNVEV, per germline (reference sequence).

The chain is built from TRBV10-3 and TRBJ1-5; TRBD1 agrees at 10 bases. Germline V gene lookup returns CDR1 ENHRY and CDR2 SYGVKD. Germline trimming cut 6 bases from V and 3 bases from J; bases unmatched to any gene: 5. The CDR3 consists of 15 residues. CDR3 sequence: CAISGDRGDNQPQHF. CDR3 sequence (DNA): TGTGCCATCAGCGGGGACAGGGGTGACAATCAGCCCCAGCATTTT.